This TCR beta chain was recorded in a study of blood T cell repertoires in COVID-19. At the level of the study: Researchers got acute and convalescent COVID-19 samples from the United States, Italy and Spain.

As processed by the authors: From reference gene primer amplification, estimates of nucleated cell counts were derived. TCRdb keeps only in-frame clones here, not all; method: immunoSEQ multiplex PCR. D and trimming were read from the DNA, whereas the V and J calls and clone size are those reported in that table. The sample has around 150,000 clones; around four fifths are singletons. Germline V gene lookup returns CDR1 SGHRS and CDR2 YFSETQ. The CDR3 runs to 16 residues. With 3 bases clipped from V and 8 bases from J, the junction kept 11 bases outside the gene matches. The material sequenced was peripheral blood. This clonotype was obtained from a man in his 70s with acute or convalescent COVID-19. The chain employs TRBV5-1 and TRBJ1-4; 9 bases are shared with TRBD1. In nucleotides, the CDR3 is TGCGCCAGCAGCTCAGGGGGGACAGGGACCGGGGAAAAACTGTTTTTT. It encodes CASSSGGTGTGEKLFF.